These 3 T cell receptor beta chains were sequenced from one sample in a study of breast tumors, draining lymph nodes, adjacent tissues. One entry per CDR3 protein results from TCRdb running MiXCR on the multiplex PCR reads. The profile covers tens of thousands of distinct CDR3 sequences, with 60% to 70% appearing a single time and 20% to 25% taken by the ten largest. The material sequenced was tumor-adjacent breast tissue. Every receptor here comes from a female donor with breast cancer. Some clones in this sample may be carry-over from other donors' samples.

The chain carries TRBV2 and TRBJ1-2, with TRBD1 as a possible D gene (5 bases). V lost 3 bases and J lost 2, with 10 bases in between. The CDR3 runs 14 residues. Germline V gene sequence: CDR1 SNHLY, CDR2 FYNNEI. CDR3 in DNA: TGTGCCAGCAGTGACCAACAGGAGAACTATGGCTACACCTTC. Amino acids: CASSDQQENYGYTF.

The J gene is TRBJ1-6, the V gene TRBV12-3 or TRBV12-4; 11 nucleotides match TRBD1. V shed 5 bases, J shed 3 bases, and the junction held 6 bases outside the gene matches. The CDR3 covers 17 residues. The DNA for the CDR3 is TGTGCCAGCAGTATCGGACAGGGGGCTTACTATAATTCACCCCTCCACTTT. This translates into CASSIGQGAYYNSPLHF.

The chain recombines TRBV6-1 with TRBJ1-5; D may be TRBD1 (5 bases). Trimming stripped 2 bases from V and 5 bases from J, with 10 bases between. The CDR3 sequence is 14 residues long. CDR1 and CDR2 from the germline V gene are MNHNS and SASEGT. The CDR3 sequence: CASSERGPDQPQHF. In DNA, the CDR3 is TGTGCCAGCAGTGAAAGGGGTCCGGATCAGCCCCAGCATTTT.